The 24 T cell receptor beta chains listed next were all sequenced from one sample in a study of T cell responses to AZD1222 COVID-19 vaccine. Clones were read by immunoSEQ multiplex PCR, and TCRdb kept only the in-frame ones, dropping some. The sample holds some 150,000 clones, over 85% seen once. This specimen consisted of peripheral blood, obtained 28 days after the second AZD1222 dose. These receptors all stem from an adult who received the AZD1222 COVID-19 vaccine.

The V gene is TRBV30, the J gene TRBJ1-1; D might be TRBD1 (6 bases). The CDR3 has 14 amino acids. The V gene lost 1 base and the J gene lost 2 bases, with 11 bases spanning the gap. The germline CDR1 and CDR2 sequences are GTSNPN and SVGIG (reference sequence). In DNA form, the CDR3 reads TGTGCCTGGAGTGCGAGCGGGACAAACACTGAAGCTTTCTTT. Translating gives CAWSASGTNTEAFF. Supplemented by reference TRBV30 and TRBJ1-1, the full variable domain reads SQTIHQWPATLVQPVGSPLSLECTVEGTSNPNLYWYRQAAGRGLQLLFYSVGIGQISSEVPQNLSASRPQDRQFILSSKKLLLSDSGFYLCAWSASGTNTEAFFGQGTRLTVV.

This clone has only a few counts. V gene TRBV28 combines with J gene TRBJ2-7, with D unresolved. The CDR3 is 12 amino acids. Germline V lookup: CDR1 MDHEN, CDR2 SYDVKM. Trimming pared 6 bases from V and 2 bases from J, leaving 8 bases between. Here the CDR3 reads CASRGTTYEQYF. CDR3 DNA: TGTGCCAGCAGGGGAACAACCTACGAGCAGTACTTC.

The chain employs TRBV7-9 and TRBJ1-5; D is uncertain. The CDR3 covers 14 residues. Germline CDR1 is SEHNR and CDR2 is FQNEAQ (reference sequence). The V end lost 5 bases, the J end lost 6 bases, and 14 bases lay between the germline ends. The CDR3 sequence is CASSTVERSQPQHF. As DNA, the CDR3 is TGTGCCAGCAGCACGGTGGAGAGAAGTCAGCCCCAGCATTTT.

This clone was counted a single time. The sample carries other DNA sequences with the same CDR3. The chain carries TRBV7-2 and TRBJ2-6, with D hard to call. The CDR3 has 14 residues. Germline CDR1 reads SGHTA; CDR2 reads FQGNSA. V shed 4 bases and J shed 0 bases, with 4 bases lying between them. The CDR3 spells CASSSDSGANVLTF. The CDR3 DNA is TGTGCCAGCAGCTCAGACTCTGGGGCCAACGTCCTGACTTTC.

The V gene is TRBV5-1, the J gene TRBJ2-1, with TRBD2 matching 10 bases. Trimming removed 0 bases from V and 4 bases from J; junction bases left unmatched: 7. The CDR3 sequence is 17 residues long. Germline CDR1 SGHRS, CDR2 YFSETQ. As DNA, the CDR3 is TGCGCCAGCAGCTTGGCTGCCGGACTAGCGGTGTACAATGAGCAGTTCTTC. Its translation: CASSLAAGLAVYNEQFF. The full variable domain, its missing parts supplied by reference TRBV5-1 and TRBJ2-1, is KAGVTQTPRYLIKTRGQQVTLSCSPISGHRSVSWYQQTPGQGLQFLFEYFSETQRNKGNFPGRFSGRQFSNSRSEMNVSTLELGDSALYLCASSLAAGLAVYNEQFFGPGTRLTVL.

The V and J genes are TRBV19 and TRBJ1-3; D is undetermined. V shed 3 bases and J shed 4 bases, with 4 bases lying between them. Germline V CDR1 and CDR2: LNHDA, SQIVND (reference sequence). The CDR3 runs to 12 residues. In DNA, the CDR3 is TGTGCCAGTAGTATTTCCGGAAACACCATATATTTT. The encoded protein is CASSISGNTIYF.

As to this clone: A read error may account for a junction end that differs from germline. The rearrangement links TRBV5-6 to TRBJ2-2; D gene ambiguous. There are 14 residues in the CDR3. Germline-derived CDR1 and CDR2 are SGHDT and YYEEEE. The CDR3 region has the DNA TGTGCCAGCAGCTTTGACACTTTCACCGAGGAGCTGTTTTTT. Translated, it gives CASSFDTFTEELFF.

This chain connects TRBV5-1 to TRBJ2-1; tentatively, D is TRBD1 (6 bases). Trimming took 4 bases from V and 9 from J, leaving 14 bases between them. There are 13 residues in the CDR3. Germline loops: CDR1 SGHRS, CDR2 YFSETQ. The CDR3, as DNA: TGCGCCAGCAGCGAAGATGGACAGCTTGAGCAGTTCTTC. Translation: CASSEDGQLEQFF.

The chain employs TRBV21-1 and TRBJ2-7. TRBV21-1 counts as a pseudogene. This CDR3 has 16 amino acids. The CDR3 DNA follows: TGTGCCAGCAGCGGTGGGGGAGCCGCCCGGATCTACGAGCAGTACTTC. It codes for CASSGGGAARIYEQYF.

The V and J genes are TRBV4-3 and TRBJ1-4, with D hard to call. The V gene lost 0 bases and the J gene lost 6 bases, with 11 bases spanning the gap. In germline, CDR1 is LGHNA, CDR2 YSLEER. There are 15 residues in the CDR3. CDR3 loop: CASSQDSSVDEKLFF. In DNA, the CDR3 is TGCGCCAGCAGCCAAGATTCATCCGTCGATGAAAAACTGTTTTTT.

The V call is TRBV9, the J call TRBJ2-1, with 7 bases aligning to TRBD2. The CDR3 extends over 15 amino acids. From germline, CDR1 is SGDLS and CDR2 YYNGEE. The junction had 7 bases not matched to a gene; V was cut back by 0 bases and J by 7 bases. CDR3 residues: CASSVDGGRRNEQFF. The CDR3 DNA reads as TGTGCCAGCAGCGTAGATGGCGGGAGAAGGAATGAGCAGTTCTTC.

Only one count was recorded for this clone. V is TRBV7-2 and J is TRBJ2-2, with 12 bases that match TRBD2. Germline V gene data show CDR1 as SGHTA and CDR2 as FQGNSA. V lost 5 bases to trimming and J lost 6 bases; unmatched junction nucleotides: 16. The CDR3 runs 19 residues. The CDR3 region has the DNA TGTGCCAGCAGCCTCCCAGGAGCGTTACTAGCGGGAGGCCCCGGGGAGCTGTTTTTT. Encoded protein: CASSLPGALLAGGPGELFF.

V gene TRBV4-2 combines with J gene TRBJ1-5, with no clear D. V lost 0 bases and J 5 bases, leaving 11 bases between the germline ends. The germline CDR1 and CDR2 sequences are LGHNA and YNFKEQ. The CDR3 sequence is 15 residues long. CDR3 DNA sequence: TGTGCCAGCAGCCAAGATGGTTCCGACTATCAGCCCCAGCATTTT. It translates to CASSQDGSDYQPQHF.

The chain recombines TRBV28 with TRBJ1-2, with 7 nucleotides matching TRBD1. The germline gives CDR1 MDHEN, CDR2 SYDVKM. The V segment lost 2 bases and the J segment 6 bases; nucleotides outside the gene matches: 3. The CDR3 is made up of 13 amino acids. The CDR3 nucleotides are TGTGCCAGCAGTTTACCGACAGGGAATGGCTACACCTTC. Protein: CASSLPTGNGYTF.

This clone was seen just once. The chain employs TRBV25-1 and TRBJ1-1, with D hard to call. Trimming took 4 bases from V and 0 from J, leaving 12 bases between them. There are 15 residues in the CDR3. Germline V gene data show CDR1 as MGHDK and CDR2 as SYGVNS. This CDR3 is CASSAMMGMNTEAFF. CDR3 coding DNA: TGTGCCAGCAGTGCGATGATGGGTATGAACACTGAAGCTTTCTTT.

In nucleotides, the CDR3 is TGTGCCAGCAGCTTAATTAGGGATTACGAGCAGTACTTC. Residues: CASSLIRDYEQYF. V is TRBV7-8 and J is TRBJ2-7; no reliable D call. Germline V lookup: CDR1 SGHVS, CDR2 FQNEAQ. This CDR3 comprises 13 residues. Trimming left V 2 bases short and J 4 bases short, with 9 bases between.

Here the CDR3 reads CASSVRSGDTQYF. The CDR3 DNA follows: TGTGCCAGCAGCGTCAGAAGTGGGGATACGCAGTATTTT. The chain has TRBV9 and TRBJ2-3, with D unclear. V lost 2 bases, J lost 6 bases, and 10 bases lay in between. Germline loops: CDR1 SGDLS, CDR2 YYNGEE. The CDR3 is made up of 13 amino acids.

This clone was observed a single time. The genes are TRBV6-5 and TRBJ2-7; D ambiguous. The CDR3 loop spans 14 amino acids. Germline V gives CDR1 MNHEY, CDR2 SVGAGI. V gave up 8 bases and J gave up 3 bases, with 17 bases separating them. CDR3 loop: CASQTAETGYEQYF. DNA for the CDR3: TGTGCCAGCCAAACAGCAGAAACCGGCTACGAGCAGTACTTC.

V usage is TRBV5-6 and J usage is TRBJ1-6; maybe TRBD1 (6 bases). The length of the CDR3 is 15 residues. The germline V gene encodes CDR1 SGHDT and CDR2 YYEEEE. Trimming pared 4 bases from V and 3 bases from J, leaving 11 bases between. Here the CDR3 DNA reads TGTGCCAGCAGCCATACAGGGAACTATAATTCACCCCTCCACTTT. It yields the protein CASSHTGNYNSPLHF.

This clone was observed a few times. V and J are TRBV14 and TRBJ2-4; 13 bases fit TRBD2. The CDR3 covers 18 residues. Trimming cost V 1 base and J 9 bases; bases outside gene matches: 12. Germline V gene sequence: CDR1 SGHDN, CDR2 FVKESK. CDR3 sequence: CASSQGRTSGSSRTIQYF. CDR3 bases: TGTGCCAGCAGCCAAGGGCGGACTAGCGGGAGCTCTAGGACCATTCAGTACTTC.

V usage is TRBV6-5 and J usage is TRBJ1-3; D is perhaps TRBD1 (5 bases). This CDR3 comprises 15 residues. Germline CDR1 reads MNHEY; CDR2 reads SVGAGI. The V and J ends lost 8 bases and 0 bases respectively, with 14 bases between them. CDR3 loop: CASLRGPGSGNTIYF. DNA of the CDR3: TGTGCCAGCCTAAGGGGTCCCGGCTCTGGAAACACCATATATTTT.

The V call is TRBV3-1 (or the pseudogene TRBV3-2), the J call TRBJ2-7, with 8 bases lining up with TRBD1. Germline V gives CDR1 LGHDT, CDR2 YNNKEL (reference sequence). The CDR3 spans 15 residues. With 3 bases clipped from V and 2 bases from J, the junction kept 6 bases outside the gene matches. The CDR3 sequence is CASSHPRGRPYEQYF. In nucleotides, the CDR3 is TGTGCCAGCAGCCACCCCAGGGGGCGCCCCTACGAGCAGTACTTC.

This chain links TRBV5-1 with TRBJ2-7; 7 bases map to TRBD2. The CDR3 runs to 14 residues. Germline V lookup: CDR1 SGHRS, CDR2 YFSETQ. V lost 3 bases to trimming and J lost 5 bases; unmatched junction nucleotides: 8. CDR3 in amino acids: CASSSLSTSDEQYF. Here the CDR3 DNA reads TGCGCCAGCAGCTCCCTATCAACTAGCGACGAGCAGTACTTC.

The chain carries TRBV27 and TRBJ2-3; a weak D match, TRBD2 (5 bases). Trimming took 3 bases from V and 2 from J, leaving 15 bases between them. This CDR3 region has 16 residues. The germline V gene encodes CDR1 MNHEY and CDR2 SMNVEV (reference sequence). The CDR3 protein is CASSLSPTIITDTQYF. CDR3 in DNA: TGTGCCAGCAGTTTGAGTCCGACTATTATCACAGATACGCAGTATTTT.